This is a list of T cell receptor beta chains from one sample in a study of shared clonotypes between healthy human individuals. Method: immunoSEQ multiplex PCR; TCRdb's copy keeps in-frame clones and lacks some. The repertoire holds fewer than 850,000 clones, with about two thirds as singletons. What was sequenced was memory CD4+ T cells sorted from blood. These receptor sequences come from a woman aged 30 to 39 in good health. The CDR3 runs from the conserved cysteine through the conserved F or W. A D gene is named only where the DNA matches it firmly. Clone size is given for some rows only: seen once, a few or many times, or a class if the clone is expanded.

j_gene,d_gene,v_gene,abundance,CDR3aa,CDR3nt
TRBJ1-3,-,TRBV2,-,CASSSQGILGNTIYF,TGTGCCAGCAGTAGTCAGGGGATCCTAGGAAACACCATATATTTT
TRBJ2-1,-,TRBV7-3,-,CASSLRAAGSYNEQFF,TGTGCCAGCAGCTTAAGGGCGGCGGGCTCCTACAATGAGCAGTTCTTC
TRBJ2-1,-,TRBV5-1,many,CASSFSVGSYNEQFF,TGCGCCAGCAGCTTTTCCGTAGGGTCCTACAATGAGCAGTTCTTC
TRBJ2-6,TRBD2,TRBV7-9,-,CASMGLVRAGANVLTF,TGTGCCAGCATGGGACTAGTCCGGGCTGGGGCCAACGTCCTGACTTTC
TRBJ1-1,TRBD1,TRBV10-2,-,CASRETGGVTEAFF,TGCGCCAGCAGGGAAACAGGGGGAGTCACTGAAGCTTTCTTT
TRBJ2-7,TRBD2,TRBV25-1,many,CASSGGWGKREVIYEQYF,TGTGCCAGCAGTGGAGGATGGGGGAAGCGGGAGGTCATCTACGAGCAGTACTTC
TRBJ2-4,TRBD2,TRBV7-2,-,CASSLTSGGPSKNIQYF,TGTGCCAGCAGCTTAACGTCGGGAGGGCCTTCCAAAAACATTCAGTACTTC
TRBJ2-1,TRBD2,TRBV7-2,once,CASSRTSGRRFEQFF,TGTGCCAGCAGCCGGACTAGCGGGAGGCGTTTTGAGCAGTTCTTC
TRBJ2-6,-,TRBV5-8,-,CASSPLASGANVLTF,TGTGCCAGCAGCCCGCTCGCCTCTGGGGCCAACGTCCTGACTTTC
TRBJ2-1,TRBD1,TRBV7-3,-,CASSLGQGAGNEQFF,TGTGCCAGCAGCTTAGGACAGGGGGCGGGAAATGAGCAGTTCTTC
TRBJ2-2,TRBD2,TRBV19,-,CASRPFGGGPRTGELFF,TGTGCCAGTAGACCTTTTGGGGGAGGGCCGAGGACCGGGGAGCTGTTTTTT
TRBJ1-2,-,TRBV27,-,CASGSPVSFYGYTF,TGTGCCAGCGGCTCCCCGGTCAGTTTCTATGGCTACACCTTC
TRBJ1-1,-,TRBV7-9,-,CASSLESLGTEAFF,TGTGCCAGCAGCTTAGAGTCTCTTGGCACTGAAGCTTTCTTT
TRBJ1-1,TRBD1,TRBV7-9,-,CASSTPTGGENTEAFF,TGTGCCAGCAGCACGCCGACAGGGGGCGAGAACACTGAAGCTTTCTTT
TRBJ1-3,TRBD1,TRBV29-1,-,CSVAPSTGGSGNTIYF,TGCAGCGTCGCGCCGTCGACAGGGGGCTCTGGAAACACCATATATTTT
TRBJ2-1,TRBD1,TRBV11-2,-,CASSLAGGYNEQFF,TGTGCCAGCAGCTTGGCAGGGGGTTACAATGAGCAGTTCTTC
TRBJ1-5,-,TRBV2,-,CGCKADSNQPQHF,TGTGGATGTAAGGCAGATAGCAATCAGCCCCAGCATTTT
TRBJ2-1,-,TRBV5-8,few,CASSSTTTNEQFF,TGTGCCAGCAGTTCGACGACTACCAATGAGCAGTTCTTC
TRBJ2-7,-,TRBV28,-,CASSFGPSGEQYF,TGTGCCAGCAGTTTTGGACCCTCGGGCGAGCAGTACTTC
TRBJ2-7,-,TRBV12-5,-,CASGLGGMCPNEQYF,TGTGCTAGTGGTTTGGGAGGGATGTGTCCGAACGAGCAGTACTTC
TRBJ2-1,TRBD2,TRBV27,-,CASSLYLAGGPNEQFF,TGTGCCAGCAGTTTGTATTTGGCGGGAGGGCCTAATGAGCAGTTCTTC
TRBJ2-3,-,TRBV28,many,CASSQLLGHTDTQYF,TGTGCCAGCAGCCAATTGTTGGGGCACACAGATACGCAGTATTTT
TRBJ1-6,-,TRBV2,-,CASRTDNSPLHF,TGTGCCAGCAGGACAGATAATTCACCCCTCCACTTT
TRBJ2-1,-,TRBV28,-,CASSFSLGSYNEQFF,TGTGCCAGCAGTTTCTCCCTCGGCTCCTACAATGAGCAGTTCTTC
TRBJ2-7,-,TRBV4-1,-,CASSQDRVGTYEQYF,TGCGCCAGCAGCCAAGATCGGGTCGGGACCTACGAGCAGTACTTC
TRBJ2-7,TRBD2,TRBV5-4,-,CASRTSGDYEQYF,TGTGCCAGCAGGACTAGCGGGGACTACGAGCAGTACTTC
TRBJ2-3,-,TRBV6-1,-,CASSRADTQYF,TGTGCCAGCAGTAGGGCAGATACGCAGTATTTT
TRBJ2-7,-,TRBV11-2,-,CASSLSWSSYEQYF,TGTGCCAGCAGCTTAAGTTGGAGCTCCTACGAGCAGTACTTC
TRBJ2-7,TRBD2,TRBV5-1,once,CASSSLAGGGFTSYEQYF,TGCGCCAGCAGCTCTTTAGCGGGAGGGGGATTTACATCGTACGAGCAGTACTTC
TRBJ1-1,-,TRBV10-3,few,CAISAREATQAFF,TGTGCCATCAGTGCCAGGGAAGCGACCCAAGCTTTCTTT
TRBJ2-1,-,TRBV2,-,CASSRRLANLYNEQFF,TGTGCCAGCAGCCGGAGGCTAGCGAACCTATACAATGAGCAGTTCTTC
TRBJ2-1,-,TRBV2,-,CASSGAVNEQFF,TGTGCCAGCAGTGGAGCGGTCAATGAGCAGTTCTTC
TRBJ2-7,-,TRBV5-1,-,CASRADFRDKDYEQYF,TGCGCCAGCAGGGCGGACTTTCGGGACAAGGACTACGAGCAGTACTTC
TRBJ2-1,-,TRBV5-1,-,CASSFDSHREQFF,TGCGCCAGCAGCTTCGACTCGCATAGGGAGCAGTTCTTC
TRBJ2-7,-,TRBV19,-,CASSIPRRGDSDEQYF,TGTGCCAGTAGTATCCCCCGCCGTGGAGACAGCGACGAGCAGTACTTC
TRBJ1-2,-,TRBV2,-,CASSDSYYGYTF,TGTGCCAGCAGCGACAGTTACTATGGCTACACCTTC
TRBJ1-5,TRBD1,TRBV23-1,few,CASSREGAVQPQHF,TGCGCCAGCAGTCGCGAGGGGGCCGTTCAGCCCCAGCATTTT
TRBJ1-3,-,TRBV7-3,-,CASSLYDGNTIYF,TGTGCCAGCAGCTTATATGATGGAAACACCATATATTTT
TRBJ2-7,TRBD2,TRBV6-5,few,CASSFSLAGGREQYF,TGTGCCAGCAGTTTCTCGCTAGCGGGAGGTCGCGAGCAGTACTTC
TRBJ2-7,TRBD2,TRBV18,-,CASSPLASGNSYEQYF,TGTGCCAGCTCACCACTCGCTAGCGGGAACTCCTACGAGCAGTACTTC
TRBJ2-5,-,TRBV28,once,CASSFRRPGTQYF,TGTGCCAGCAGTTTCAGGAGGCCCGGGACCCAGTACTTC
TRBJ1-1,-,TRBV28,-,CASSLGFGTEAFF,TGTGCCAGCAGTTTGGGATTTGGAACTGAAGCTTTCTTT
TRBJ1-1,-,TRBV4-1,-,CASSQAGGNTEAFF,TGCGCCAGCAGCCAAGCTGGGGGAAACACTGAAGCTTTCTTT
TRBJ1-2,-,TRBV10-2,-,CATSTETNYGYTF,TGCGCCACCTCGACGGAAACTAACTATGGCTACACCTTC